These 22 T cell receptor beta chains were all obtained from the same sample, sequenced in a study of vaccination and CD4 T cells after COVID-19. Their antigen targets remain unknown. The time point: late sampling 161 to 241 days after vaccination in three convalescent patients. Documented treatment: approximately nine-day PBMC culture with coronavirus spike peptide pools or control peptides (ViraFEST assay). Sequencing of cultured CD4+ T cell DNA used the Oncomine TCR Beta short-read assay. TCRdb redid the calling of the PCR reads with MiXCR, one entry per CDR3 protein. The table records 20,000 or so distinct CDR3 sequences, about 40% of them present only once. Sequencing used CD4+ T cells from blood, cultured in vitro, obtained about 7 months after SARS-CoV-2 vaccination. The receptor set was obtained from a human donor who had recovered from COVID-19.

J is TRBJ1-5 and V is TRBV2, with TRBD1 identical over 8 bases. Germline V gene data show CDR1 as SNHLY and CDR2 as FYNNEI. This CDR3 has 14 residues. Trimming at V came to 7 bases and at J to 2 bases, leaving 4 bases not matched to a gene. The CDR3 DNA reads as TGTGCCAGCACCTCGACAGGGGGCAATCAGCCCCAGCATTTT. The encoded protein is CASTSTGGNQPQHF.

CDR3 nucleotides: TGTGCCAGCAGGTCGCGGGGTCAAACTGAAGCTTTCTTT. This codes for CASRSRGQTEAFF. This chain links TRBV28 with TRBJ1-1, with unresolved D. The ends were cut back, 6 bases at V and 5 bases at J, with 13 bases in the middle. In germline, CDR1 is MDHEN, CDR2 SYDVKM. This CDR3 has 13 residues.

The chain carries TRBV24-1 and TRBJ2-2; 7 bases map to TRBD1. J was trimmed by 8 bases and V by 3 bases; bases with no gene match: 5. CDR3 length equals 14 residues. The germline CDR1 and CDR2 sequences are KGHDR and SFDVKD. The CDR3 nucleotides are TGTGCCACCAGTGATCCGGGACAGCTGGGGGAGCTGTTTTTT. This gives the protein CATSDPGQLGELFF.

The sample holds a few counts of this clonotype. The chain links TRBV27 to TRBJ1-1, with a possible D match to TRBD1 (6 bases). The CDR3 is 13 residues long. Germline V gives CDR1 MNHEY, CDR2 SMNVEV (reference sequence). Trimming stripped 9 bases from V and 0 bases from J, with 11 bases between. Here the CDR3 DNA reads TGTGCCAGTCGAACAGGGATGAACACTGAAGCTTTCTTT. The encoded protein is CASRTGMNTEAFF.

This chain joins TRBV7-9 and TRBJ1-6; D is unresolved. V was cut by 3 bases and J by 8 bases, with 5 bases left in between. This CDR3 has 12 amino acids. From germline, CDR1 is SEHNR and CDR2 FQNEAQ (reference sequence). CDR3 coding DNA: TGTGCCAGCAGCTTCGACTATTCACCCCTCCACTTT. Encoded protein: CASSFDYSPLHF.

The V call is TRBV7-7, the J call TRBJ2-5; tentatively, D is TRBD2 (5 bases). Germline CDR1 reads SSHAT; CDR2 reads FNYEAQ (reference sequence). Between the trimmed V and J ends, which lost 1 base and 6 bases, there was a span of 9 bases. The CDR3 consists of 13 residues. CDR3 bases: TGTGCCAGCAGCTTAGACTTCGGGAAGACCCAGTACTTC. Its protein product is CASSLDFGKTQYF.

This clonotype was observed a few times. The J gene is TRBJ1-5, the V gene TRBV7-9; D unclear. Germline loops: CDR1 SEHNR, CDR2 FQNEAQ (reference sequence). Trimming took off 5 bases at V and 3 bases at J, with 8 bases between the two ends. The CDR3 runs to 13 residues. CDR3 sequence: CASSPSVNQPQHF. CDR3 nucleotides: TGTGCCAGCAGCCCGTCGGTCAATCAGCCCCAGCATTTT.

The chain recombines TRBV28 with TRBJ1-2; D is undetermined. V gave up 6 bases and J gave up 8 bases, with 13 bases separating them. The CDR3 runs 12 residues. Looked up from germline, CDR1 is MDHEN and CDR2 is SYDVKM. The CDR3 DNA reads TGTGCCAGCAGCGGGGTAGTGTCCGGCTACACCTTC. It translates to CASSGVVSGYTF.

This clonotype was observed a few times. The V and J genes are TRBV7-2 and TRBJ1-1; no definite D call. CDR3 length equals 15 residues. V shed 2 bases and J shed 0 bases, with 10 bases lying between them. Germline V gene sequence: CDR1 SGHTA, CDR2 FQGNSA. The CDR3 DNA follows: TGTGCCAGCAGCTTATACTCCGTTATGAACACTGAAGCTTTCTTT. Protein sequence: CASSLYSVMNTEAFF. Combining the CDR3 with reference TRBV7-2 and TRBJ1-1 gives the whole variable domain GAGVSQSPSNKVTEKGKDVELRCDPISGHTALYWYRQSLGQGLEFLIYFQGNSAPDKSGLPSDRFSAERTGGSVSTLTIQRTQQEDSAVYLCASSLYSVMNTEAFFGQGTRLTVV.

This clonotype is termed medium-sized. The chain has TRBV20-1 and TRBJ2-7, with D perhaps being TRBD1 or TRBD2 (5 bases each). The V gene lost 3 bases and the J gene lost 7 bases, with 19 bases spanning the gap. The CDR3 sequence is 14 residues long. Germline V gene lookup returns CDR1 DFQATT and CDR2 SNEGSKA (reference sequence). CDR3 region: CSASRGDYLGEQYF. For the CDR3, the DNA is TGCAGTGCTAGTAGGGGAGACTATCTAGGTGAGCAGTACTTC.

This chain links TRBV7-9 with TRBJ2-3; TRBD1 is a possible D gene (5 bases). Germline-derived CDR1 and CDR2 are SEHNR and FQNEAQ (reference sequence). Trimming removed 1 base from V and 5 bases from J, with 13 bases in between. The CDR3 is made up of 15 amino acids. CDR3 sequence (DNA): TGTGCCAGCAGCTTAGGACAGATTCTGCGAGATACGCAGTATTTT. Translating it yields CASSLGQILRDTQYF.

This clonotype has just a few counts. The gene calls are TRBV6-1 and TRBJ2-7, with TRBD2 matching 7 bases. This CDR3 has 13 amino acids. Germline-derived CDR1 and CDR2 are MNHNS and SASEGT. The ends lost 3 bases at V and 3 bases at J; junction bases unmatched: 2. CDR3 loop: CASSEGTIYEQYF. DNA for the CDR3: TGTGCCAGCAGTGAGGGGACTATCTACGAGCAGTACTTC.

The chain carries TRBV20-1 and TRBJ1-2; D is unclear. Trimming pared 1 base from V and 4 bases from J, leaving 13 bases between. Germline V gives CDR1 DFQATT, CDR2 SNEGSKA (reference sequence). The CDR3 runs to 14 residues. The CDR3 nucleotides read TGCAGTGCTAGAGGAACACTTAAAAGCTATGGCTACACCTTC. Translated, it gives CSARGTLKSYGYTF.

There are a few counts of this clonotype. The J gene is TRBJ2-7, the V gene TRBV20-1; possible D gene TRBD1, 5 bases. The CDR3 extends over 14 amino acids. V lost 0 bases, J lost 0 bases, and 9 bases lay in between. Germline CDR1 DFQATT, CDR2 SNEGSKA (reference sequence). The CDR3 DNA reads TGCAGTGCTAGAGATGGTGGGGCCTCCTACGAGCAGTACTTC. It specifies CSARDGGASYEQYF.

This clonotype has more than one count but fewer than ten. The V call is TRBV20-1, the J call TRBJ2-3; 9 positions agree with TRBD2. Trimming took 0 bases from V and 6 from J; bases not matched to a gene: 7. The CDR3 has 15 residues. Germline V gene sequence: CDR1 DFQATT, CDR2 SNEGSKA (reference sequence). This CDR3 is CSARDGSGSFDTQYF. CDR3 DNA: TGCAGTGCTAGAGACGGTAGCGGGAGCTTCGATACGCAGTATTTT.

This clonotype was found a few times. The chain has TRBV20-1 and TRBJ1-1; D unresolved. Germline CDR1 is DFQATT and CDR2 is SNEGSKA (reference sequence). The length of the CDR3 is 12 residues. CDR3 in amino acids: CRIQVLNTEAFF. The CDR3 DNA sequence: TGCAGGATTCAGGTACTGAACACTGAAGCTTTCTTT.

This clonotype showed up just a few times. J is TRBJ1-1 and V is TRBV6-5, with D hard to call. Trimming took 3 bases from V and 0 from J, leaving 5 bases between them. This CDR3 is 13 amino acids long. Germline loops: CDR1 MNHEY, CDR2 SVGAGI. CDR3 region: CASSYRLNTEAFF. Written as DNA, the CDR3 is TGTGCCAGCAGTTATAGGCTGAACACTGAAGCTTTCTTT.

This clonotype showed up just a few times. The chain joins TRBV28 to TRBJ2-7; D gene uncertain. CDR1 is MDHEN and CDR2 is SYDVKM in the germline V gene. CDR3 size: 12 residues. V lost 3 bases and J lost 4, with 7 bases in between. This chain's CDR3 is CASSFGVYEQYF. CDR3 coding DNA: TGTGCCAGCAGTTTTGGAGTTTACGAGCAGTACTTC.

Only one count was recorded for this clonotype. The CDR3 nucleotides are TGTGCCATCAGTGAGGGTAACGGGATAGGAGAGCAGTACTTC. It translates to CAISEGNGIGEQYF. The genes are TRBV10-3 and TRBJ2-7; D possibly corresponds to TRBD2 (5 bases). The CDR3 extends over 14 amino acids. The ends were cut back, 2 bases at V and 7 bases at J, with 15 bases in the middle. Germline-derived CDR1 and CDR2 are ENHRY and SYGVKD.

In this sample, this clonotype turned up a few times. The CDR3 nucleotides are TGTGCCAGCAGACCTATGGACAGCTACGAGCAGTACTTC. Translation: CASRPMDSYEQYF. The rearrangement uses TRBV5-8 and TRBJ2-7; tentatively, D is TRBD1 (6 bases). This CDR3 has 13 amino acids. The germline gives CDR1 SGHTS, CDR2 YDEGEE. Trimming cost V 5 bases and J 3 bases, with 12 bases left between them. The full variable domain, with the rest looked up from reference TRBV5-8 and TRBJ2-7, is EAGVTQSPTHLIKTRGQQATLRCSPISGHTSVYWYQQALGLGLQFLLWYDEGEERNRGNFPPRFSGRQFPNYSSELNVNALELEDSALYLCASRPMDSYEQYFGPGTRLTVT.

Here the CDR3 DNA reads TGTGCCATCAGTCGGCATGGCTCCGGGACAGGGGATTTCTACGAGCAGTACTTC. The encoded protein is CAISRHGSGTGDFYEQYF. The chain recombines TRBV10-3 with TRBJ2-7, with TRBD1 identical over 10 bases. This CDR3 spans 18 amino acids. With 5 bases clipped from V and 3 bases from J, the junction kept 16 bases outside the gene matches. The germline gives CDR1 ENHRY, CDR2 SYGVKD.

The V and J genes are TRBV2 and TRBJ2-5; D possibly corresponds to TRBD2 (6 bases). The germline gives CDR1 SNHLY, CDR2 FYNNEI. The CDR3 has 14 amino acids. With 7 bases removed from V and 7 bases from J, the gap between germline ends came to 19 bases. CDR3 sequence: CASTAGRREVTQYF. The CDR3 coding sequence is TGTGCCAGCACTGCGGGGCGAAGGGAGGTGACCCAGTACTTC.